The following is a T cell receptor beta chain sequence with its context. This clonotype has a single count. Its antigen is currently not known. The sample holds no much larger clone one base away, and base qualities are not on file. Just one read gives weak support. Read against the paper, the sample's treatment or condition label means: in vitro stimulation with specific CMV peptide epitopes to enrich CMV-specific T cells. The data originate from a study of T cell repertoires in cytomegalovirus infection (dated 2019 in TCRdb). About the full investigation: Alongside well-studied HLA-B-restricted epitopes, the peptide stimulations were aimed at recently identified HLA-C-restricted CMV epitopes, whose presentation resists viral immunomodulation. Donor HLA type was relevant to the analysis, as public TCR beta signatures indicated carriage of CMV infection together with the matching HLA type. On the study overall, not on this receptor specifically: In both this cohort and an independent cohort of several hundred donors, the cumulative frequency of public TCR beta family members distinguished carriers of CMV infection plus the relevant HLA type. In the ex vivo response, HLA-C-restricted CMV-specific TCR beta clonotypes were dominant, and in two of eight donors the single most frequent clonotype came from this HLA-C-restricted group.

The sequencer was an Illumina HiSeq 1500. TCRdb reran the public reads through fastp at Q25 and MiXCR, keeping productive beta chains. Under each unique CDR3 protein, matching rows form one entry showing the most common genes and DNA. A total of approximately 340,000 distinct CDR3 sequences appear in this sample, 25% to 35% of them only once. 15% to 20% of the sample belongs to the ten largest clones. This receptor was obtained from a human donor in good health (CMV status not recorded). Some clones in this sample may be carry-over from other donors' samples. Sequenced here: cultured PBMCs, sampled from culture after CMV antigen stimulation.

The CDR3 corresponds to CASPGDIYGYTF. In nucleotide form, the sequence is TGTGCCAGTCCAGGGGATATCTATGGCTACACCTTC. The chain was built from TRBV19 and TRBJ1-2; TRBD1 is a weak D gene call, 6 bases matching. Reading the germline V gene (reference sequence) gives CDR1 LNHDA and CDR2 SQIVND. From the cysteine up to the phenylalanine, the CDR3 has a length of 12 residues. Just CDR3 DNA is preserved here, 36 bases in frame from base 1. Trimming takes 8 bases from V and 4 bases from J, and the germline ends sit 11 bases apart. This CDR3, with the reference TRBV19 and TRBJ1-2 proteins standing in past its ends, gives the full variable domain DGGITQSPKYLFRKEGQNVTLSCEQNLNHDAMYWYRQDPGQGLRLIYYSQIVNDFQKGDIAEGYSVSREKKESFPLTVTSAQKNPTAFYLCASPGDIYGYTFGSGTRLTVV.